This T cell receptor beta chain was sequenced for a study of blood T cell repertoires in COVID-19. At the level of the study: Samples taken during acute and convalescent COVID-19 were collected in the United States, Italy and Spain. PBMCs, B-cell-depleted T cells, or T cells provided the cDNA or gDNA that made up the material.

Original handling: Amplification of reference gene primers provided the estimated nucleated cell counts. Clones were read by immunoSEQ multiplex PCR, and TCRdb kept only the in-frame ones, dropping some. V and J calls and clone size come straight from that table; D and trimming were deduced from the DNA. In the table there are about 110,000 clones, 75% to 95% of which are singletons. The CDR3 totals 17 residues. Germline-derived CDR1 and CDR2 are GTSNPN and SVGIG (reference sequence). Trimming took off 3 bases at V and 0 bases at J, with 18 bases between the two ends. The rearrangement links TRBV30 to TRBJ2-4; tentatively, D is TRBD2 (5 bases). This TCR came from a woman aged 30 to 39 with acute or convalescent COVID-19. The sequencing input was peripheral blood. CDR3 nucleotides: TGTGCCTGGAGCGGGATGGACCCTCCTTCAGCCAAAAACATTCAGTACTTC. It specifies CAWSGMDPPSAKNIQYF.